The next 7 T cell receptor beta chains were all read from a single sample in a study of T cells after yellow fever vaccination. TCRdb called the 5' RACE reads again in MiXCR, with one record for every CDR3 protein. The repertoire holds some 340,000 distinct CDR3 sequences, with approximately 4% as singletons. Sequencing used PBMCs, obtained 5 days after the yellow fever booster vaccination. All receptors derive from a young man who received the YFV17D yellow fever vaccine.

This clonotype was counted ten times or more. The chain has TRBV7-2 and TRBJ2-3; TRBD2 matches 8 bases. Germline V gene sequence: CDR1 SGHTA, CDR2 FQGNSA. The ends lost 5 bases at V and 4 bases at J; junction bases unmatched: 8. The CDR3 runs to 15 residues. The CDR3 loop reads CASSESGGFPDTQYF. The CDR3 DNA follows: TGTGCCAGCAGCGAAAGCGGGGGCTTCCCAGATACGCAGTATTTT. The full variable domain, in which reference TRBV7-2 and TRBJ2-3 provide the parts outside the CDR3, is GAGVSQSPSNKVTEKGKDVELRCDPISGHTALYWYRQSLGQGLEFLIYFQGNSAPDKSGLPSDRFSAERTGGSVSTLTIQRTQQEDSAVYLCASSESGGFPDTQYFGPGTRLTVL.

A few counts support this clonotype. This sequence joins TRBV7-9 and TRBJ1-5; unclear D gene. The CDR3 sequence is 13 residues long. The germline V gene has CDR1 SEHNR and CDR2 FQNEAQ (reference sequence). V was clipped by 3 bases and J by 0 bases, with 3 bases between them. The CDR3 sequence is CASSFTSNQPQHF. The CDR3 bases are TGTGCCAGCAGCTTTACTAGCAATCAGCCCCAGCATTTT.

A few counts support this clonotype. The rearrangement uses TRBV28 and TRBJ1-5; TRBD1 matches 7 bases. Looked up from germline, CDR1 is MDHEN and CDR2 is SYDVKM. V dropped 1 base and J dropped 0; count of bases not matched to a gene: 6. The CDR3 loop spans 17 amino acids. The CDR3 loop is CASSLSGGTYSNQPQHF. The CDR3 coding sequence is TGTGCCAGCAGTTTATCAGGGGGGACCTATAGCAATCAGCCCCAGCATTTT.

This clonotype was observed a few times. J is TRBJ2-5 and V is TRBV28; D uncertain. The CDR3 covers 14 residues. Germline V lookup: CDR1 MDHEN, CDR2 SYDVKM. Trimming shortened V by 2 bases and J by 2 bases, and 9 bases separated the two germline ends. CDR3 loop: CASSLTGRQETQYF. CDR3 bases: TGTGCCAGCAGTTTAACGGGCAGGCAAGAGACCCAGTACTTC.

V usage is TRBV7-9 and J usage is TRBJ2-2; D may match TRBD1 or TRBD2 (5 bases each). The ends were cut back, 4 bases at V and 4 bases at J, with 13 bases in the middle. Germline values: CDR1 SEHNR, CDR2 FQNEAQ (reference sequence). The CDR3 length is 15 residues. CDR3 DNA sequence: TGTGCCAGCAGCTCGGAGAGGGGCCCCACCGGGGAGCTGTTTTTT. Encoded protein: CASSSERGPTGELFF. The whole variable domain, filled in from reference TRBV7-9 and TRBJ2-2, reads DTGVSQNPRHKITKRGQNVTFRCDPISEHNRLYWYRQTLGQGPEFLTYFQNEAQLEKSRLLSDRFSAERPKGSFSTLEIQRTEQGDSAMYLCASSSERGPTGELFFGEGSRLTVL.

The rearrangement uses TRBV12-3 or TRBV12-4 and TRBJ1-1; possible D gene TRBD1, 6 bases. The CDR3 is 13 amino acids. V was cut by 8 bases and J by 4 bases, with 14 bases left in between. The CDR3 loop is CASRGGAITEAFF. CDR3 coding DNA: TGTGCCAGCCGGGGGGGGGCAATCACTGAAGCTTTCTTT.

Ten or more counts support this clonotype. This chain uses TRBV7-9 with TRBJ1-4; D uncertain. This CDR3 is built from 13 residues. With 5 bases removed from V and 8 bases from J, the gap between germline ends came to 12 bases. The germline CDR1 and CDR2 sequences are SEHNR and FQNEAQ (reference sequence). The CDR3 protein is CASSVYTVEKLFF. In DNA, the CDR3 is TGTGCCAGCAGCGTCTACACAGTAGAAAAACTGTTTTTT.